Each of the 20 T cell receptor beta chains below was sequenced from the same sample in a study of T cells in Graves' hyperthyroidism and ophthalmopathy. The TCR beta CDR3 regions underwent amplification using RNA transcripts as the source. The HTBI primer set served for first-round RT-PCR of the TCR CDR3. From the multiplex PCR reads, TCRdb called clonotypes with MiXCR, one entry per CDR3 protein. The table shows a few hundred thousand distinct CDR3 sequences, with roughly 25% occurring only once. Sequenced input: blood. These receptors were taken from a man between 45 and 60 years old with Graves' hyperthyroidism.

This chain's CDR3 is CASSRDTTGNTIYF. The CDR3 nucleotides are TGTGCCAGCTCGCGGGACACTACTGGAAACACCATATATTTT. The chain joins TRBV6-1 to TRBJ1-3, with TRBD1 as a possible D gene (6 bases). Germline CDR1 reads MNHNS; CDR2 reads SASEGT. CDR3 length: 14 residues. Trimming removed 8 bases from V and 2 bases from J, with 13 bases in between.

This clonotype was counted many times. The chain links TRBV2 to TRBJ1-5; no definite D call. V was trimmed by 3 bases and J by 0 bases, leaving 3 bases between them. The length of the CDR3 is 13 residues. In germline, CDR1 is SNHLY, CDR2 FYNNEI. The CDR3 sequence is CASSDHSNQPQHF. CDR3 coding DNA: TGTGCCAGCAGTGACCATAGCAATCAGCCCCAGCATTTT.

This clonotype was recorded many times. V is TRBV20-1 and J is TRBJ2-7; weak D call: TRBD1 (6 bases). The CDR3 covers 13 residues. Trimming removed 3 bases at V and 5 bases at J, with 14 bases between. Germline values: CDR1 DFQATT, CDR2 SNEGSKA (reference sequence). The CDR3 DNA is TGCAGTGCTAGTCCCAACAGGGAGAACGAGCAGTACTTC. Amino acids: CSASPNRENEQYF.

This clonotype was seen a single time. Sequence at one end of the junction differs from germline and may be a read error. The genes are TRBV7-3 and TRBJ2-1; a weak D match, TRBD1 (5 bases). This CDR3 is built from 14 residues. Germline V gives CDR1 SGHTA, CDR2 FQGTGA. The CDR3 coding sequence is TGTACCAGCAGCTTCGGACAATCTTACAATGAGCAGTTCTTC. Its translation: CTSSFGQSYNEQFF.

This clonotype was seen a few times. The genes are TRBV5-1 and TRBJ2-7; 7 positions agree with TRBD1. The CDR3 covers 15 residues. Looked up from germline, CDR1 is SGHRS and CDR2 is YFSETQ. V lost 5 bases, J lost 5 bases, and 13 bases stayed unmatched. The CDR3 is CASRYGQVPGDEQYF. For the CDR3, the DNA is TGCGCCAGCAGATATGGACAGGTCCCTGGGGACGAGCAGTACTTC.

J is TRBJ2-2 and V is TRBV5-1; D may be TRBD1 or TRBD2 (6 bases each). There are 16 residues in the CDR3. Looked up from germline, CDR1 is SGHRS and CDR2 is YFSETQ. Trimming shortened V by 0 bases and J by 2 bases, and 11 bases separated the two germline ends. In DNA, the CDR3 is TGCGCCAGCAGCTTGGTACGGGGGCCCAACACCGGGGAGCTGTTTTTT. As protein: CASSLVRGPNTGELFF.

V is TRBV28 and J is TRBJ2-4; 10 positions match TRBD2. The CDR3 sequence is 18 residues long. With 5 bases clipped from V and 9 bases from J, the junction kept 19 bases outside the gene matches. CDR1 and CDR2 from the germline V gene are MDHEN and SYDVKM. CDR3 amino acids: CASSPQSFSGRFFGIQYF. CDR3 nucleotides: TGTGCCAGCAGTCCGCAATCGTTTAGCGGGAGGTTCTTCGGCATTCAGTACTTC.

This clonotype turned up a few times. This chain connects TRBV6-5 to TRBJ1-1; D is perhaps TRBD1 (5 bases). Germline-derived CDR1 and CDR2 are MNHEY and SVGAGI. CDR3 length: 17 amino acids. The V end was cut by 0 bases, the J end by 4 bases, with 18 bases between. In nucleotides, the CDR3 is TGTGCCAGCAGTTACTCGCGACAGAGATTAAGGGGCACTGAAGCTTTCTTT. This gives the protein CASSYSRQRLRGTEAFF.

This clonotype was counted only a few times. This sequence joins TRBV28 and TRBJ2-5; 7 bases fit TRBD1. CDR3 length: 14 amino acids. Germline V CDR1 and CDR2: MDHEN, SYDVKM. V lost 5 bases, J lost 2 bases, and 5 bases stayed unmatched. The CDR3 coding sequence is TGTGCCAGCAGTCCGACAGGGTGGCAAGAGACCCAGTACTTC. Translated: CASSPTGWQETQYF.

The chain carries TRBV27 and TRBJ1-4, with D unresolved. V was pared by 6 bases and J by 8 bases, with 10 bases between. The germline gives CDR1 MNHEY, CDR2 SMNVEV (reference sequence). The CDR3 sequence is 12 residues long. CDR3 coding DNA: TGTGCCAGCAGGTCGGTCGGGGAAAAACTGTTTTTT. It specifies CASRSVGEKLFF.

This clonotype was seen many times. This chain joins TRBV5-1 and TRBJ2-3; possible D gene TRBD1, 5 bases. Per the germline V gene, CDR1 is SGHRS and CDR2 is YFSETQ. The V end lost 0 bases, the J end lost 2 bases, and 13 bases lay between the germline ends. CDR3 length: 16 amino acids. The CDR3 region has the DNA TGCGCCAGCAGCTTGGCCGTGACAGAGCACACAGATACGCAGTATTTT. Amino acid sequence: CASSLAVTEHTDTQYF.

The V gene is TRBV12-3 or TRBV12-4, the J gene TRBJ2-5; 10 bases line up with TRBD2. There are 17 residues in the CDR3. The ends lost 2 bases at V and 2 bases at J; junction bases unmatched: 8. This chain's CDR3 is CASSLTPSGRQQETQYF. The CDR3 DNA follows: TGTGCCAGCAGTTTAACCCCTAGCGGGAGACAACAAGAGACCCAGTACTTC.

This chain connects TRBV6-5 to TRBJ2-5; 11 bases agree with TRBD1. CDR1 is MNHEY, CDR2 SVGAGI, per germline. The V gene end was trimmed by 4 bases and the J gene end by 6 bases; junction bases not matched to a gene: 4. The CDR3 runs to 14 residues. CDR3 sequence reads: CASSWTGGVQTQYF. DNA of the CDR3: TGTGCCAGCAGTTGGACAGGGGGCGTTCAGACCCAGTACTTC.

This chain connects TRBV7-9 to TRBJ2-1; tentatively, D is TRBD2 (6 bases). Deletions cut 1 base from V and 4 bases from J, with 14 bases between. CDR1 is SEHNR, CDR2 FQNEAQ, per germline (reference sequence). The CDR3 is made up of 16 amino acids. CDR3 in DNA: TGTGCCAGCAGCTTAGGAGGGAGGTCAAATTACAATGAGCAGTTCTTC. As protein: CASSLGGRSNYNEQFF.

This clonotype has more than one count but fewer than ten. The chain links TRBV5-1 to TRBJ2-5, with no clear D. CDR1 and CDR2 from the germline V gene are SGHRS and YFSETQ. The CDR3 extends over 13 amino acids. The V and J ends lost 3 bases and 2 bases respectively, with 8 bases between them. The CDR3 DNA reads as TGCGCCAGCAGCTACACCGGACAAGAGACCCAGTACTTC. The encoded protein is CASSYTGQETQYF. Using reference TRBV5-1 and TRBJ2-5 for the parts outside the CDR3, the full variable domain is KAGVTQTPRYLIKTRGQQVTLSCSPISGHRSVSWYQQTPGQGLQFLFEYFSETQRNKGNFPGRFSGRQFSNSRSEMNVSTLELGDSALYLCASSYTGQETQYFGPGTRLLVL.

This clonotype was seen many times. The CDR3 DNA is TGTGCCAGCAGTTACAAGGCCCCTCCCTCCTACGAGCAGTACTTC. Its translation is CASSYKAPPSYEQYF. This chain connects TRBV6-5 to TRBJ2-7; D unresolved. Per germline, CDR1 MNHEY and CDR2 SVGAGI. The V gene lost 2 bases and the J gene lost 0 bases, with 11 bases spanning the gap. This CDR3 contains 15 residues.

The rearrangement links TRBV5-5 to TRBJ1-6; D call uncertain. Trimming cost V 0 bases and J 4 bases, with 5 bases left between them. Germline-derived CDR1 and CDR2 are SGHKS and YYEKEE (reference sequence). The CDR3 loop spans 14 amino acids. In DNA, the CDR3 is TGTGCCAGCAGCTTGGGGGTATATAATTCACCCCTCCACTTT. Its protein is CASSLGVYNSPLHF.

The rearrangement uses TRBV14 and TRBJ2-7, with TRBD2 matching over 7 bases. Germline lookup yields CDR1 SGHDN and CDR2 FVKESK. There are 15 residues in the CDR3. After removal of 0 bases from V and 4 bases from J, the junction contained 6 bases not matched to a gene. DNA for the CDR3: TGTGCCAGCAGCCAAGATTGGGGAGGGGCTTACGAGCAGTACTTC. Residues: CASSQDWGGAYEQYF.

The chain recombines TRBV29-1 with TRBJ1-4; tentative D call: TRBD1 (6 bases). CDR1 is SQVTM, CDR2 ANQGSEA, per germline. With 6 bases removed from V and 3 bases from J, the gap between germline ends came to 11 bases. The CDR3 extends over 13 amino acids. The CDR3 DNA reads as TGCAGCGTCGTAGGGGGGGCTAATGAAAAACTGTTTTTT. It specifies CSVVGGANEKLFF.

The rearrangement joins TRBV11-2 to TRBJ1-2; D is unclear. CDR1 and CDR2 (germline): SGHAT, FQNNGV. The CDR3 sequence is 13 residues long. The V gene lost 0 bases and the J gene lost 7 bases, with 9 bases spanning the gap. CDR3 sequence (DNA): TGTGCCAGCAGCTTAGAGCCGGAGTCTGGCTACACCTTC. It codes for CASSLEPESGYTF. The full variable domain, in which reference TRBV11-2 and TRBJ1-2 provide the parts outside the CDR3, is EAGVAQSPRYKIIEKRQSVAFWCNPISGHATLYWYQQILGQGPKLLIQFQNNGVVDDSQLPKDRFSAERLKGVDSTLKIQPAKLEDSAVYLCASSLEPESGYTFGSGTRLTVV.